The clone carrying this TCR beta chain was counted a few times. No antigen is known for it. The data belong to a study of human T cells and chemical hapten exposure. For the study at large: All through the approximately 24-week study, the scalp of each patient received diphenylcyclopropenone doses weekly. Overall study results and limits: Donors, who had alopecia, may show an immune response that differs from healthy people's. Expanded TCRs made up significantly more big CDR3 similarity clusters than controls did.

Time point of the sample: pre-sensitization, week 0. Noted treatment: therapeutic diphenylcyclopropenone sensitization with weekly scalp DPC. Germline V lookup: CDR1 SGHVS, CDR2 FQNEAQ. This CDR3 comprises 15 residues. Between the trimmed V and J ends, which lost 6 bases and 1 base, there was a span of 13 bases. TCRdb reprocessed the RACE reads with MiXCR, giving one entry per CDR3 protein. The top ten hold around 8% of the sample, which has more than 300,000 distinct CDR3 sequences, around 5.5% seen once. This chain uses TRBV7-8 with TRBJ2-4; a possible D gene is TRBD1 (6 bases). The clonotype originates from a woman younger than 30 with alopecia areata. Some clones in this sample may be carry-over from other donors' samples. The sequences come from whole blood, collected in connection with sensitization to the hapten diphenylcyclopropenone (DPC). The CDR3: CASSHDRLAKNIQYF. CDR3 DNA sequence: TGTGCCAGCAGTCACGACAGGCTCGCCAAAAACATTCAGTACTTC.